The next 15 T cell receptor beta chains were all read from a single sample in a study of cytomegalovirus exposure and HLA in healthy donors. Amplification used 60 Vbeta primers and 13 Jbeta primers. TCRdb's table, derived via immunoSEQ multiplex PCR, lists solely in-frame clones and lacks some. The data show over 85,000 clones, with approximately 80% seen just once and roughly 2.9% held by the top ten. Sequencing was done on a sample of PBMCs. The receptors stem from an older woman in good health and CMV-seropositive.

This sequence joins TRBV5-1 and TRBJ1-2; 8 bases line up with TRBD1. Trimming at V came to 2 bases and at J to 6 bases, leaving 12 bases not matched to a gene. The germline gives CDR1 SGHRS, CDR2 YFSETQ. This CDR3 region has 16 residues. The CDR3 DNA reads as TGCGCCAGCAGCTTCCAGGGGGCTCTAGTTAAAGATGGCTACACCTTC. Its protein product is CASSFQGALVKDGYTF. Full variable domain (missing parts from reference TRBV5-1 and TRBJ1-2): KAGVTQTPRYLIKTRGQQVTLSCSPISGHRSVSWYQQTPGQGLQFLFEYFSETQRNKGNFPGRFSGRQFSNSRSEMNVSTLELGDSALYLCASSFQGALVKDGYTFGSGTRLTVV.

The rearrangement links TRBV19 to TRBJ1-5, with TRBD1 as a possible D gene (6 bases). This CDR3 is built from 16 residues. The V and J ends lost 6 bases and 2 bases respectively, with 17 bases between them. Germline V gene lookup returns CDR1 LNHDA and CDR2 SQIVND (reference sequence). As DNA, the CDR3 is TGTGCCAGTAGCTGGGGGGGTGGGGGCGGCAATCAGCCCCAGCATTTT. This codes for CASSWGGGGGNQPQHF.

This chain joins TRBV6-1 and TRBJ2-5, with 11 nucleotides matching TRBD2. Germline V gives CDR1 MNHNS, CDR2 SASEGT. With 4 bases clipped from V and 0 bases from J, the junction kept 4 bases outside the gene matches. The CDR3 has 16 amino acids. This chain's CDR3 is CASSGLAGRYQETQYF. The CDR3 nucleotides read TGTGCCAGCAGTGGACTAGCGGGAAGGTACCAAGAGACCCAGTACTTC.

The chain carries TRBV19 and TRBJ2-1, with TRBD2 matching 13 bases. The CDR3 totals 15 residues. Germline assignment: CDR1 LNHDA and CDR2 SQIVND (reference sequence). V shed 5 bases and J 5 bases; nucleotides not matched to a gene: 3. CDR3 coding DNA: TGTGCCAGTAGTCAGGGGACTAGCGGGAACAATGAGCAGTTCTTC. It specifies CASSQGTSGNNEQFF.

The CDR3 DNA follows: TGTGCCAGCAGCGTAGCCGCAGGGGCTGGGTACGAGCAGTACTTC. It specifies CASSVAAGAGYEQYF. The V gene is TRBV9, the J gene TRBJ2-7; TRBD1 is a possible D gene (6 bases). In germline, CDR1 is SGDLS, CDR2 YYNGEE. V was shortened by 0 bases and J by 4 bases, with 14 bases between the two germline ends. The CDR3 covers 15 residues.

The chain employs TRBV18 and TRBJ2-2; 10 bases match TRBD1. Germline V lookup: CDR1 KGHSH, CDR2 LQKENI. The CDR3 totals 15 residues. With V trimmed by 3 bases and J by 4 bases, 2 bases remained unmatched. The DNA of the CDR3 is TGTGCCAGCTCACCGGGACAGGGGTTCACCGGGGAGCTGTTTTTT. It specifies CASSPGQGFTGELFF.

This clone was picked up a small number of times. This sequence joins TRBV19 and TRBJ2-1, with 12 bases lining up with TRBD2. The CDR3 loop spans 14 amino acids. V dropped 4 bases and J dropped 9; count of bases not matched to a gene: 4. From germline, CDR1 is LNHDA and CDR2 SQIVND (reference sequence). CDR3 bases: TGTGCCAGTAGTACTAGCGGGAGGGCTGCTGAGCAGTTCTTC. It specifies CASSTSGRAAEQFF.

The chain joins TRBV9 to TRBJ2-4, with 8 bases identical to TRBD2. Germline CDR1 reads SGDLS; CDR2 reads YYNGEE. The CDR3 length is 15 residues. V was pared by 4 bases and J by 2 bases, with 5 bases of the junction left unmatched. CDR3 residues: CASSPAGASKNIQYF. CDR3 nucleotide sequence: TGTGCCAGCAGCCCAGCGGGAGCTTCCAAAAACATTCAGTACTTC.

The chain has TRBV18 and TRBJ2-5; weak D call: TRBD2 (6 bases). The CDR3 extends over 15 amino acids. From germline, CDR1 is KGHSH and CDR2 LQKENI. V lost 1 base to trimming and J lost 3 bases, with 12 bases between them. The CDR3 DNA reads TGTGCCAGCTCACCACTTCTCGGGGGAAAAGAGACCCAGTACTTC. Its translation is CASSPLLGGKETQYF.

The sample holds a few counts of this clone. The J gene is TRBJ2-5, the V gene TRBV18, with 8 bases aligning to TRBD1. Germline V CDR1 and CDR2: KGHSH, LQKENI. The CDR3 extends over 14 amino acids. The V and J ends lost 4 bases and 1 base, in that order; junction bases with no gene match: 2. The CDR3 nucleotides are TGTGCCAGCTCACGTACAGGGGGCCAAGAGACCCAGTACTTC. Amino acids: CASSRTGGQETQYF.

The J gene is TRBJ2-3, the V gene TRBV6-1; D unclear. This CDR3 is built from 12 residues. CDR1 is MNHNS and CDR2 is SASEGT in the germline V gene. V was clipped by 7 bases and J by 1 base, with 6 bases between them. The CDR3 DNA sequence: TGTGCCAGCACCCCTGGCACAGATACGCAGTATTTT. It codes for CASTPGTDTQYF.

This clone turned up a few times. V usage is TRBV14 and J usage is TRBJ1-4; perhaps TRBD1 as D (5 bases). V was trimmed by 1 base and J by 7 bases, leaving 7 bases between them. This CDR3 is 13 amino acids long. Germline-derived CDR1 and CDR2 are SGHDN and FVKESK. DNA for the CDR3: TGTGCCAGCAGCCAAGTCGGGGGTGAAAAACTGTTTTTT. This translates into CASSQVGGEKLFF. Full variable domain (missing parts from reference TRBV14 and TRBJ1-4): EAGVTQFPSHSVIEKGQTVTLRCDPISGHDNLYWYRRVMGKEIKFLLHFVKESKQDESGMPNNRFLAERTGGTYSTLKVQPAELEDSGVYFCASSQVGGEKLFFGSGTQLSVL.

This rearrangement joins TRBV27 to TRBJ2-1; 7 nucleotides line up with TRBD1. Germline V gene data show CDR1 as MNHEY and CDR2 as SMNVEV (reference sequence). After removal of 5 bases from V and 7 bases from J, the junction contained 11 bases not matched to a gene. The CDR3 runs to 15 residues. The CDR3 loop reads CASSPRQGLGNEQFF. The CDR3, as DNA: TGTGCCAGCAGTCCTCGACAGGGCCTAGGGAATGAGCAGTTCTTC.

The chain has TRBV10-3 and TRBJ2-7, with D unclear. The CDR3 extends over 11 amino acids. Germline CDR1 ENHRY, CDR2 SYGVKD. The V end was cut by 6 bases, the J end by 4 bases, with 7 bases between. CDR3 nucleotide sequence: TGTGCCATCAGCCCTAATTACGAGCAGTACTTC. It specifies CAISPNYEQYF.

The rearrangement joins TRBV15 to TRBJ1-4, with D unresolved. The V end lost 0 bases, the J end lost 5 bases, and 7 bases lay between the germline ends. CDR3 length equals 14 residues. Germline V gene sequence: CDR1 LNHNV, CDR2 YYDKDF (reference sequence). The DNA of the CDR3 is TGTGCCACCAGCAGAGATAGCGCAAATGAAAAACTGTTTTTT. Its translation: CATSRDSANEKLFF. Full variable domain (outside the CDR3, taken from reference TRBV15 and TRBJ1-4): DAMVIQNPRYQVTQFGKPVTLSCSQTLNHNVMYWYQQKSSQAPKLLFHYYDKDFNNEADTPDNFQSRRPNTSFCFLDIRSPGLGDTAMYLCATSRDSANEKLFFGSGTQLSVL.